This TCR beta chain was captured in a study of spatial heterogeneity in lung cancer. For the study at large: Matched bulk RNA-seq gave a T cell module score that correlated strongly with tumor-region TCR transcript counts. Findings of the study overall: Within tumors, counts of expanded alpha and beta TCRs tracked tumor mutation counts. Coverage of tumor T cells, by estimate, reached around 7% for alpha chains and 13% for beta chains.

The germline V gene encodes CDR1 SGHTS and CDR2 YDEGEE. Trimming took 0 bases from V and 2 from J, leaving 8 bases between them. The CDR3 runs to 15 residues. On this clonotype itself: Its matching antigen is unknown.

TCRdb re-derived calls from the 5' RACE reads in MiXCR, one entry per CDR3 protein. Of about 10,000 distinct CDR3 sequences listed, 9.5% to 15% were seen once; the top ten hold about 10%. Time point reported: sample taken at primary tumor resection. Material for sequencing was whole RNA from tumor, nontumor lung or frozen PBMC, left unsorted. The rearrangement links TRBV5-8 to TRBJ2-2; the D is unclear. The receptor was isolated from a male donor with early-stage non-small cell lung cancer. The specimen was lung tumor tissue, collected at surgery. The CDR3 reads CASSLGHLNTGELFF. CDR3 nucleotides: TGTGCCAGCAGCTTGGGGCACCTTAACACCGGGGAGCTGTTTTTT.